The rows below give T cell receptor beta chains drawn from one sample of a study of cytomegalovirus exposure and HLA in healthy donors. Generated by immunoSEQ multiplex PCR, the TCRdb table keeps only in-frame clones and is missing some. The sample yields just over 200,000 clones, 65% to 80% seen once. The sequencing sample was made of PBMCs. The receptor source for this set is a man between 50 and 59 years old in good health and CMV-seronegative. The CDR3 runs from the conserved cysteine through the conserved F or W. D genes are given only for firm matches. Not every row has a clone size; where given, it reads once, few, many or a size class.

CDR3,DNA,V,J,D,size
CAGDRENTGELFF,TGTGCTGGTGACAGGGAGAACACCGGGGAGCTGTTTTTT,TRBV30,TRBJ2-2,TRBD1,.
CASRREGATNEKLFF,TGTGCCAGCAGGCGAGAGGGGGCAACTAATGAAAAACTGTTTTTT,TRBV6-5,TRBJ1-4,.,.
CASGLASHEQYF,TGTGCCAGCGGACTAGCAAGCCACGAGCAGTACTTC,TRBV14,TRBJ2-7,TRBD2,once
CAWSATGNTEAFF,TGTGCCTGGAGTGCGACAGGAAACACTGAAGCTTTCTTT,TRBV30,TRBJ1-1,.,once
CASRSRVMNTEAFF,TGTGCCAGCAGGTCCAGGGTCATGAACACTGAAGCTTTCTTT,TRBV7-9,TRBJ1-1,.,few
CASRTGTGSGTEAFF,TGTGCCAGCAGAACCGGGACAGGGTCAGGCACTGAAGCTTTCTTT,TRBV27,TRBJ1-1,TRBD1,.
CASSPGQRITGELFF,TGTGCCAGCAGCCCGGGACAGAGGATAACCGGGGAGCTGTTTTTT,TRBV5-8,TRBJ2-2,TRBD1,once
CASSKKQVPGQLRAETGELFF,TGTGCCAGCAGCAAAAAACAAGTCCCGGGACAGTTACGGGCGGAGACCGGGGAGCTGTTTTTT,TRBV21-1,TRBJ2-2,.,.
CASSPPGTGDEQYF,TGTGCCAGCAGCCCTCCGGGAACAGGGGACGAGCAGTACTTC,TRBV11-3,TRBJ2-7,TRBD1,.
CATSRGTSGSNEQYF,TGTGCCACCAGCAGGGGGACTAGCGGAAGCAACGAGCAGTACTTC,TRBV15,TRBJ2-7,TRBD2,.
CASSLNPGTTDTQYF,TGTGCCAGCAGCTTAAACCCGGGAACCACAGATACGCAGTATTTT,TRBV7-3,TRBJ2-3,.,.
CASSLEPVSSYNEQFF,TGTGCCAGCAGCTTAGAGCCCGTGAGCTCCTACAATGAGCAGTTCTTC,TRBV7-9,TRBJ2-1,.,.
CASSRSGSSYEQYF,TGCGCCAGCAGCCGTAGCGGAAGCTCCTACGAGCAGTACTTC,TRBV5-1,TRBJ2-7,.,once
CASSPGTGVDNEQFF,TGTGCCAGCAGCCCGGGGACAGGGGTTGACAATGAGCAGTTCTTC,TRBV4-2,TRBJ2-1,TRBD1,.
CASRDSSYEQYF,TGTGCCTCCCGGGACTCTTCCTACGAGCAGTACTTC,TRBV30,TRBJ2-7,.,.
CASSSTGGAGANVLTF,TGTGCCAGCTCCTCTACAGGGGGCGCTGGGGCCAACGTCCTGACTTTC,TRBV18,TRBJ2-6,TRBD1,once
CASSLWGLAVDTQYF,TGTGCCAGCAGCCTATGGGGCTTAGCGGTAGATACGCAGTATTTT,TRBV27,TRBJ2-3,.,.
CASSHPFGQAGELFF,TGCGCCAGCAGCCATCCCTTCGGACAGGCCGGGGAGCTGTTTTTT,TRBV4-1,TRBJ2-2,TRBD1,.
CASSVRTSGTDTQYF,TGTGCCAGCAGTGTACGGACTAGCGGAACAGATACGCAGTATTTT,TRBV28,TRBJ2-3,TRBD2,.
CASSIGDRAAGETQYF,TGTGCCAGTAGTATAGGGGACAGGGCAGCTGGTGAGACCCAGTACTTC,TRBV19,TRBJ2-5,TRBD1,.
CASSLVPGETQYF,TGCGCCAGCAGCTTGGTGCCCGGGGAGACCCAGTACTTC,TRBV5-1,TRBJ2-5,.,.
CASGLAGGQETQYF,TGCGCCAGCGGGCTAGCGGGAGGCCAAGAGACCCAGTACTTC,TRBV10-2,TRBJ2-5,TRBD2,.
CASSMSGAYEQYF,TGTGCCAGTAGTATGAGCGGGGCCTACGAGCAGTACTTC,TRBV19,TRBJ2-7,TRBD2,once
CASTLQGARGYTF,TGTGCCAGCACTCTACAGGGGGCGCGGGGCTACACCTTC,TRBV6-1,TRBJ1-2,TRBD1,.
CASSYLAGDTQYF,TGTGCCAGCAGTTACCTTGCGGGAGATACGCAGTATTTT,TRBV6-5,TRBJ2-3,.,.
CASSPHPGTSGNNEQFF,TGTGCCAGCAGCCCTCACCCCGGGACTAGCGGGAACAATGAGCAGTTCTTC,TRBV5-5,TRBJ2-1,TRBD2,.
CASSQLPAAGLGNTIYF,TGCGCCAGCAGCCAATTGCCCGCGGCAGGGCTAGGAAACACCATATATTTT,TRBV4-1,TRBJ1-3,.,.
CASSPQTDTQYF,TGTGCCAGCAGCCCACAGACCGATACGCAGTATTTT,TRBV7-9,TRBJ2-3,.,.
CASSPDSTEAFF,TGTGCCAGCAGCCCCGACTCCACTGAAGCTTTCTTT,TRBV6-6,TRBJ1-1,.,few
CATNSGNRADTQYF,TGTGCCACCAATAGCGGGAACCGCGCAGATACGCAGTATTTT,TRBV6-5,TRBJ2-3,TRBD2,.
CASSLGRTEGSEQSF,TGTGCCAGCAGCTTAGGGAGGACAGAAGGGAGCGAGCAGTCCTTC,TRBV7-8,TRBJ2-7,.,once
CATSRDSTINNEQFF,TGTGCCACCAGCAGAGATTCAACTATCAACAATGAGCAGTTCTTC,TRBV15,TRBJ2-1,.,few
CASSPSGGSDEQYF,TGTGCCAGCAGTCCGTCAGGTGGGAGCGACGAGCAGTACTTC,TRBV28,TRBJ2-7,.,.
CASSLFSEKLFF,TGTGCCAGTAGCCTCTTCTCCGAAAAACTGTTTTTT,TRBV19,TRBJ1-4,.,.
CASSPGGSNQPQHF,TGTGCCAGCAGTCCCGGGGGGAGCAATCAGCCCCAGCATTTT,TRBV28,TRBJ1-5,.,.